Below, 18 T cell receptor beta chains from the same sample are listed, as sequenced in a study of shared clonotypes between healthy human individuals. The data were produced by immunoSEQ multiplex PCR, yet TCRdb's version contains in-frame clones alone and is incomplete. The table lists about 2.1 million clones, about 93% of them singletons, with under 2% in the top ten. Positive CCR7 selection of CD45RO-negative cells yielded the naive CD8 cells, and terminally differentiated effector memory CD45RA+ cells were excluded. Sequencing was performed on naive CD8+ T cells from PBMCs. The source is a man between 18 and 29 years old in good health. Some clones in this sample may be carry-over from other donors' samples.

The rearrangement joins TRBV5-5 to TRBJ2-7, with TRBD1 as a possible D gene (6 bases). V lost 3 bases to trimming and J lost 2 bases, with 12 bases between them. Looked up from germline, CDR1 is SGHKS and CDR2 is YYEKEE (reference sequence). This CDR3 comprises 14 residues. CDR3 sequence reads: CASSYSQGPYEQYF. The DNA for the CDR3 is TGTGCCAGCAGCTATTCACAGGGCCCCTACGAGCAGTACTTC.

The chain uses TRBV4-1 and TRBJ1-3; D remains unclear. Germline CDR1 and CDR2: MGHRA and YSYEKL. The CDR3 runs to 15 residues. The ends were cut back, 4 bases at V and 4 bases at J, with 14 bases in the middle. The CDR3 nucleotides are TGCGCCAGCAGCCTAGGTACTCCCCCAGGAAACACCATATATTTT. It is translated as CASSLGTPPGNTIYF.

The chain has TRBV7-2 and TRBJ2-3; D is possibly TRBD2 (6 bases). V was cut by 5 bases and J by 3 bases, with 18 bases left in between. This CDR3 has 16 amino acids. In germline, CDR1 is SGHTA, CDR2 FQGNSA. The CDR3: CASSPWEVYRTDTQYF. In DNA, the CDR3 is TGTGCCAGCAGCCCGTGGGAGGTGTACCGGACAGATACGCAGTATTTT.

Regarding this clone: Other DNA sequences in the sample encode the same CDR3. This chain links TRBV30 with TRBJ2-7; no definite D call. The V and J ends lost 0 bases and 1 base respectively, with 4 bases between them. CDR1 is GTSNPN and CDR2 is SVGIG in the germline V gene (reference sequence). This CDR3 region has 12 residues. CDR3 sequence: CAWSVGSYEQYF. The CDR3 DNA follows: TGTGCCTGGAGTGTTGGGTCCTACGAGCAGTACTTC.

The chain links TRBV6-5 to TRBJ2-2, with 7 bases matching TRBD2. Losses at the gene ends were 5 bases for V and 3 bases for J; bases not matched to a gene: 6. There are 15 residues in the CDR3. Germline V CDR1 and CDR2: MNHEY, SVGAGI. Here the CDR3 reads CASSSGTGDTGELFF. CDR3 DNA: TGTGCCAGCAGTAGCGGGACTGGAGACACCGGGGAGCTGTTTTTT.

The chain carries TRBV7-6 and TRBJ2-1, with TRBD1 identical over 9 bases. The germline gives CDR1 SGHVS, CDR2 FNYEAQ. Unmatched junction bases numbered 12, after V lost 5 bases and J lost 4 bases. The CDR3 length is 17 residues. The CDR3 sequence: CASSAARNRGLYNEQFF. CDR3 coding DNA: TGTGCCAGCAGCGCGGCGCGGAACAGGGGGCTTTACAATGAGCAGTTCTTC.

This chain uses TRBV11-3 with TRBJ2-1, with D perhaps assigned TRBD1 or TRBD2 (5 bases each). The V gene's germline CDR1 is SGHNT and CDR2 YENEEA. The V gene lost 4 bases and the J gene lost 4 bases, with 20 bases spanning the gap. The CDR3 is 17 residues long. CDR3 protein: CASSSRGVRSEYNEQFF. In DNA form, the CDR3 reads TGTGCCAGCAGCTCCCGGGGCGTGAGATCTGAGTACAATGAGCAGTTCTTC.

Of note for this clone: Other DNA sequences in this specimen translate into the identical CDR3. V usage is TRBV27 and J usage is TRBJ2-1; tentatively, D is TRBD2 (5 bases). The germline V gene has CDR1 MNHEY and CDR2 SMNVEV (reference sequence). The ends were cut back, 2 bases at V and 7 bases at J, with 9 bases in the middle. The CDR3 totals 13 residues. The CDR3, as DNA: TGTGCCAGCAGTTTAGGGCGGGTAAATGAGCAGTTCTTC. It encodes CASSLGRVNEQFF.

The V and J genes are TRBV9 and TRBJ2-3; 10 positions agree with TRBD1. The CDR3 is 19 amino acids. Unmatched junction bases numbered 16, after V lost 3 bases and J lost 3 bases. The germline V gene encodes CDR1 SGDLS and CDR2 YYNGEE. CDR3 region: CASSGGQGILLPSTDTQYF. The CDR3 DNA reads as TGTGCCAGCAGCGGGGGACAGGGGATATTACTCCCTTCGACAGATACGCAGTATTTT.

The chain employs TRBV4-1 and TRBJ1-4; TRBD1 matches 7 bases. This CDR3 has 12 residues. Germline V gives CDR1 MGHRA, CDR2 YSYEKL. J gave up 6 bases and V 6 bases, and 1 base lay outside the gene matches. CDR3 protein: CASRGTDEKLFF. CDR3 sequence (DNA): TGCGCCAGCAGGGGGACAGATGAAAAACTGTTTTTT.

The chain recombines TRBV29-1 with TRBJ1-1, with D perhaps TRBD1 (5 bases). This CDR3 region has 13 residues. Germline assignment: CDR1 SQVTM and CDR2 ANQGSEA. Trimming took off 6 bases at V and 10 bases at J, with 21 bases between the two ends. The CDR3 loop reads CSVTAGTVDVAFF. CDR3 sequence (DNA): TGCAGCGTAACCGCCGGGACTGTTGATGTAGCTTTCTTT.

A word on this clone: Other DNA sequences within the sample encode an identical CDR3. The chain combines TRBV7-9 with TRBJ2-6; D is ambiguous. CDR3 length: 14 amino acids. The germline V and J ends were trimmed by 3 bases and 1 base, with 4 bases remaining between them. CDR1 and CDR2 from the germline V gene are SEHNR and FQNEAQ (reference sequence). The chain's CDR3 is CASSFGSGANVLTF. For the CDR3, the DNA is TGTGCCAGCAGCTTCGGTTCTGGGGCCAACGTCCTGACTTTC.

Details on this clone: This same CDR3 is encoded by further DNA sequences in the sample. This chain joins TRBV5-8 and TRBJ1-5; no clear D. The CDR3 totals 11 residues. From germline, CDR1 is SGHTS and CDR2 YDEGEE. The germline V and J ends were trimmed by 0 bases and 6 bases, with 1 base remaining between them. CDR3 DNA: TGTGCCAGCAGCTTGGGTCAGCCCCAGCATTTT. Protein: CASSLGQPQHF.

This chain uses TRBV28 with TRBJ2-7; D possibly corresponds to TRBD1 (5 bases). CDR3 length: 14 amino acids. V was trimmed by 3 bases and J by 5 bases, leaving 14 bases between them. Germline CDR1 reads MDHEN; CDR2 reads SYDVKM. The CDR3 loop is CASSFYQGLDEQYF. Written as DNA, the CDR3 is TGTGCCAGCAGTTTCTATCAGGGTCTCGACGAGCAGTACTTC. Supplemented by reference TRBV28 and TRBJ2-7, the full variable domain reads DVKVTQSSRYLVKRTGEKVFLECVQDMDHENMFWYRQDPGLGLRLIYFSYDVKMKEKGDIPEGYSVSREKKERFSLILESASTNQTSMYLCASSFYQGLDEQYFGPGTRLTVT.

The chain has TRBV28 and TRBJ2-7, with TRBD2 identical over 7 bases. This CDR3 spans 14 amino acids. J was trimmed by 3 bases and V by 2 bases; bases with no gene match: 4. Germline V gives CDR1 MDHEN, CDR2 SYDVKM. The CDR3 DNA follows: TGTGCCAGCAGTTTACGGGGGGAGGGCTACGAGCAGTACTTC. Its protein product is CASSLRGEGYEQYF.

This chain joins TRBV4-1 and TRBJ2-7; possible D gene TRBD2, 6 bases. Germline values: CDR1 MGHRA, CDR2 YSYEKL. The CDR3 consists of 14 residues. V was pared by 5 bases and J by 6 bases, with 17 bases between. Here the CDR3 reads CASSSLPGVGEQYF. As DNA, the CDR3 is TGCGCCAGCAGCTCCCTCCCGGGGGTGGGCGAGCAGTACTTC.

This clone appeared a single time. The chain links TRBV6-6 to TRBJ2-7; possible D gene TRBD1, 5 bases. Per the germline V gene, CDR1 is MNHNY and CDR2 is SVGAGI (reference sequence). Trimming took 2 bases from V and 6 from J, leaving 14 bases between them. This CDR3 region has 14 residues. The CDR3 DNA reads TGTGCCAGCAGTTACCCGGGCAGGGAAAGCGAGCAGTACTTC. Residues: CASSYPGRESEQYF.

The V and J genes are TRBV7-9 and TRBJ2-3; the match to TRBD2 covers 16 bases. From germline, CDR1 is SEHNR and CDR2 FQNEAQ (reference sequence). The trim removed 4 bases at V and 6 bases at J, leaving 7 bases unmatched. The CDR3 runs to 17 residues. CDR3 nucleotides: TGTGCCAGCAGCTCGGGACTAGCGGGAGGGCCGGGGGATACGCAGTATTTT. It encodes CASSSGLAGGPGDTQYF.